This T cell receptor beta chain was documented in a study of T cells in Graves' hyperthyroidism and ophthalmopathy. Study context: Once the initial diagnosis was made, peripheral blood was obtained before any treatment.

The CDR3 regions of TCR beta were amplified from RNA transcripts. The TCR CDR3 first-round RT-PCR relied on the HTBI primer set. MiXCR, applied by TCRdb to the multiplex PCR reads, yields one record per CDR3 protein. The table shows 450,000 to 600,000 distinct CDR3 sequences, with around 20% occurring only once. Together with thyroid ultrasound, orbital computed tomography, serum thyroxine and TRAb, clinical symptoms were used for diagnoses. Cells are PBMCs isolated from approximately 9.2 ml of fresh blood. Only a few counts were recorded for this clonotype. Germline V gene sequence: CDR1 MNHNS, CDR2 SASEGT. The CDR3 runs to 16 residues. V was shortened by 5 bases and J by 0 bases, with 11 bases between the two germline ends.

The source material was blood. The receptor was derived from a middle-aged man with Graves' ophthalmopathy. The J gene is TRBJ2-6, the V gene TRBV6-1, with D perhaps matching TRBD1 (6 bases). In DNA, the CDR3 is TGTGCCAGCAGTCAGGGGTTCCACTCTGGGGCCAACGTCCTGACTTTC. It translates to CASSQGFHSGANVLTF.